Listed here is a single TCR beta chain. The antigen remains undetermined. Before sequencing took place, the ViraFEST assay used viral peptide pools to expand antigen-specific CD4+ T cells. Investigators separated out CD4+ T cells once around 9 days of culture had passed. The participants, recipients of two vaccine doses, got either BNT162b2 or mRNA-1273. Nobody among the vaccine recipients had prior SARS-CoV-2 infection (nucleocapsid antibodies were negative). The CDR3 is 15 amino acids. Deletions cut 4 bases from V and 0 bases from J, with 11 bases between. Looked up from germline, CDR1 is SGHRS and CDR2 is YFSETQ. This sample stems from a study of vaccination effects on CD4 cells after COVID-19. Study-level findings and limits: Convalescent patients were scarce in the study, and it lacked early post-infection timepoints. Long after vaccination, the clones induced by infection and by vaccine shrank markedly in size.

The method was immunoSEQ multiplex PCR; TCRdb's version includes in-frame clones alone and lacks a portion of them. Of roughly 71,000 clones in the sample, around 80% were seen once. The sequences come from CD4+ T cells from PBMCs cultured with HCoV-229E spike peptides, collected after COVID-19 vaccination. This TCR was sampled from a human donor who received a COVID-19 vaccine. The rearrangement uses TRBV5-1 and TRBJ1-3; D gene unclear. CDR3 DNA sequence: TGCGCCAGCAGCCCTGCGGGTGACTCTGGAAACACCATATATTTT. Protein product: CASSPAGDSGNTIYF.